This T cell receptor (beta chain) was identified during a study of blood T cells in healthy people across ages. A J-beta primer mix and a sample-barcoded 5' primer were used in a second PCR of roughly 6 to 11 cycles. TCRdb independently ran MiXCR on the 5' RACE reads; one entry per CDR3 protein. The table shows 1.5 million to 2 million distinct CDR3 sequences, with 35% to 50% occurring only once. The germline V gene encodes CDR1 MNHEY and CDR2 SVGAGI. With 5 bases removed from V and 8 bases from J, the gap between germline ends came to 18 bases. This CDR3 comprises 14 residues. This clonotype was seen more than once but under ten times.

The sample was blood. The V gene is TRBV6-5, the J gene TRBJ1-2, with D perhaps TRBD1 (6 bases). The receptor comes from a human donor in good health. The CDR3 nucleotides read TGTGCCAGCAGTACAGACAGGATTCCGCACGGCTACACCTTC. It is translated as CASSTDRIPHGYTF.